This T cell receptor (beta chain) was identified in a study of cytomegalovirus exposure and HLA in healthy donors. Broader study findings: Using the classifier, cytomegalovirus status was reportedly diagnosed with high specificity and sensitivity. Immune exposure information comprised only CMV serostatus.

The primer mix had 60 Vbeta and 13 Jbeta primers. The assay was immunoSEQ multiplex PCR, and TCRdb's table has in-frame clones only and misses some. Of approximately 99,000 clones listed, approximately 70% are singletons. This clone was observed at least ten times. Its antigen is not identified. The TCR sequence derives from a man aged 35 to 55 in good health and CMV-seronegative. Material: PBMCs.

CDR3 coding DNA: TGTGCCAGCAGTGAGGGGAGACAGGGGGCTACCCGCACAGATACGCAGTATTTT. This sequence encodes CASSEGRQGATRTDTQYF. The V and J genes are TRBV25-1 and TRBJ2-3; TRBD1 matches 10 bases. The CDR3 totals 18 residues. Germline CDR1 reads MGHDK; CDR2 reads SYGVNS. Trimming at V came to 3 bases and at J to 1 base, leaving 10 bases not matched to a gene.